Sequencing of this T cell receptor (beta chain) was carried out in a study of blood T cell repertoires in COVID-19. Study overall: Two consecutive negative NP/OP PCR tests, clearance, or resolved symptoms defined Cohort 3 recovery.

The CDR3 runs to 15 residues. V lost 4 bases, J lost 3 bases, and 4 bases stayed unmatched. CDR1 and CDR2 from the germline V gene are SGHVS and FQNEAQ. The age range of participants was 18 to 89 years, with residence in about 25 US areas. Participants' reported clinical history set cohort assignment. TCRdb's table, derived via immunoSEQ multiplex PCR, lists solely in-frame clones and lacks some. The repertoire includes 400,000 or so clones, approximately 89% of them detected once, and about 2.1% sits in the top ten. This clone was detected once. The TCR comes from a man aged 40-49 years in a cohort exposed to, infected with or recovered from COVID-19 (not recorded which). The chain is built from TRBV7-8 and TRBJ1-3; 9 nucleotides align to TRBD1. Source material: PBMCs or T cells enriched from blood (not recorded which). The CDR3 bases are TGTGCCAGCAGCTCGGACAGGGGTGGTGGAAACACCATATATTTT. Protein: CASSSDRGGGNTIYF.